This T cell receptor (beta chain) comes out of a study of cytomegalovirus exposure and HLA in healthy donors. Findings and limits, study-wide: Investigators reported fewer than 200 TCR beta chains as tied to cytomegalovirus.

In the case of this clone: Its target is not known.

Unrecorded immune exposure was likely among donors, who were nominally healthy when sampled. It was with 60 Vbeta and 13 Jbeta primers that the PCR ran. Profiling relied on immunoSEQ multiplex PCR, and the TCRdb table lists in-frame clones only, not all of them. This table has tens of thousands of clones, about four fifths appearing once. What was sequenced was PBMCs. This receptor was obtained from a man aged 50 or older in good health and CMV-seronegative.

The CDR3: CASSLSYRGLLTDTQYF. CDR3 coding DNA: TGTGCCAGCAGTTTATCATACAGGGGGCTCCTCACAGATACGCAGTATTTT. The chain uses TRBV27 and TRBJ2-3; 9 bases are a match to TRBD1. J lost 2 bases, V lost 0 bases, and 6 bases had no gene match. This CDR3 has 17 residues. CDR1 and CDR2 (germline): MNHEY, SMNVEV (reference sequence).